Listed below are T cell receptor beta chains from one sample, sequenced in a study of blood T cell repertoires in COVID-19. Profiled with immunoSEQ multiplex PCR; TCRdb holds only in-frame clones, not every one. The sample lists a few hundred thousand clones, roughly 90% occurring once. Material for sequencing was peripheral blood. The receptors stem from a woman in her forties or fifties with acute or convalescent COVID-19. CDR3s include the opening cysteine and the closing phenylalanine or tryptophan. D genes are given only for firm matches. The size field is filled for only some rows; it gives once, few, many or a size class.

D	V	J	size	DNA	CDR3
TRBD2	TRBV7-2	TRBJ2-5	.	TGTGCCAGCAGCTTAGTACTAGCGGGAGGGTTTAGAGAGACCCAGTACTTC	CASSLVLAGGFRETQYF
TRBD1	TRBV13	TRBJ1-5	.	TGTGCCAGCAGCCCCGGGACAGATAATCAGCCCCAGCATTTT	CASSPGTDNQPQHF
.	TRBV5-1	TRBJ1-4	.	TGCGCCAGCAGCTCCGGAGGTACTAATGAAAAACTGTTTTTT	CASSSGGTNEKLFF
.	TRBV24-1	TRBJ2-7	.	TGTGCCACCAGTGATTTGCAAAGGCGGGGTCAGGGGCAGTACTTC	CATSDLQRRGQGQYF
TRBD2	TRBV13	TRBJ2-7	.	TGTGCCAGCAGCTTAGAGCGGGAAGAGCAGTACTTC	CASSLEREEQYF
.	TRBV2	TRBJ1-5	.	TGTGCCAGCAGTGAACGGGTCGCCGGGCAGCCCCAGCATTTT	CASSERVAGQPQHF
.	TRBV21-1	TRBJ2-7	.	TGTGCCGGCCGGGACAACCGTTCCTACGAGCAGTACTTC	CAGRDNRSYEQYF
.	TRBV7-9	TRBJ2-2	few	TGTGCCAGCAGCTTAGAGGGAGGCCGGGAGCTGTTTTTT	CASSLEGGRELFF
.	TRBV7-2	TRBJ2-1	.	TGTGCCAGCAGCTTAGCCCCGCCCCAGCGGCAAGAGCAGTTCTTC	CASSLAPPQRQEQFF
.	TRBV13	TRBJ2-7	.	TGTGCCAGCAGCTCTGGTCCGGGCTACGAGCAGTACTTC	CASSSGPGYEQYF
TRBD1	TRBV7-2	TRBJ2-2	.	TGTGCCAGCAGCCCGGGGGACAGGGGTGGCACCGGGGAGCTGTTTTTT	CASSPGDRGGTGELFF
.	TRBV21-1	TRBJ1-5	.	TGTGCCAGCAGCCTACGCGAGGATAGCAATCAGCCCCAGCATTTT	CASSLREDSNQPQHF
.	TRBV18	TRBJ1-2	.	TGTGCCAGCTCGTCGGGTCCTTCTAACTATGGCTACACCTTC	CASSSGPSNYGYTF
TRBD1	TRBV6-6	TRBJ2-1	.	TGTGCCAGCAGTCAAAGGACAGGGGGCTTCCCCTACAATGAGCAGTTCTTC	CASSQRTGGFPYNEQFF
.	TRBV30	TRBJ2-6	.	TGTGCCTGCCCCGTTGTGTCTGGGGCCAACGTCCTGACTTTC	CACPVVSGANVLTF
.	TRBV7-9	TRBJ2-3	.	TGTGCCAGCAGCCCGAGGGCCGGTGGAGATACGCAGTATTTT	CASSPRAGGDTQYF
TRBD1	TRBV11-2	TRBJ2-7	.	TGTGCCAGCAGCTATTTTCCGACAGGGGGTCTCGGTGGGGTCGACGAGCAGTACTTC	CASSYFPTGGLGGVDEQYF
.	TRBV3-1/TRBV3-2	TRBJ1-1	.	TGTGCCAGCAGCCAAGATCGGAGGGTGATGAACACTGAAGCTTTCTTT	CASSQDRRVMNTEAFF
.	TRBV6-5	TRBJ2-7	.	TGTGCCAGCAGTCACCTTTCAGGAGAGCAGTACTTC	CASSHLSGEQYF
.	TRBV21-1	TRBJ1-2	.	TGTGCCAGCAGCTCACCAGGGGGAGGTAACTATGGCTACACCTTC	CASSSPGGGNYGYTF
.	TRBV7-2	TRBJ1-3	.	TGTGCCAGCAGCTCTTCGAGCCGGGACATAGGAAACACCATATATTTT	CASSSSSRDIGNTIYF
TRBD1	TRBV2	TRBJ1-4	.	TGTGCCAGCAGCCTCGACAGGGGGATTAATGAAAAACTGTTTTTT	CASSLDRGINEKLFF
.	TRBV7-9	TRBJ1-1	.	TGTGCCAGCAGCTTAGGAGGAGGCACTGAAGCTTTCTTT	CASSLGGGTEAFF
TRBD2	TRBV7-9	TRBJ2-1	once	TGTGCCAGCGGGAGACTAGCGGGAGGGCCCCAGGAGCAGTTCTTC	CASGRLAGGPQEQFF
.	TRBV7-8	TRBJ1-5	.	TGTGCCAGCAGCTTAAAAGGGGGGGATCAGCCCCAGCATTTT	CASSLKGGDQPQHF
TRBD2	TRBV7-6	TRBJ2-1	few	TGTGCCAGCAGCCAACTTACTAGCGGGGGATACAATGAGCAGTTCTTC	CASSQLTSGGYNEQFF